Detailed here is one T cell receptor (beta chain). This may arise from a read error, as a much more abundant clone is one base away. The data were obtained in a study of T-cell reconstitution after alpha-beta-depleted transplantation in children. There are 15 residues in the CDR3. Looked up from germline, CDR1 is SGHKS and CDR2 is YYEKEE (reference sequence). TCRbeta library preparation incorporated unique molecular identifiers. From the PCR reads, TCRdb called clonotypes with MiXCR, one entry per CDR3 protein. The table records 600,000 to 700,000 distinct CDR3 sequences, 16% of them present only once.

The material sequenced was PBMCs from the stem cell graft donor, taken from the stem cell graft. The chain couples TRBV5-5 to TRBJ2-6; a weak D match, TRBD1 (5 bases). This TCR was recovered from a human donor who donated a stem cell graft to a child with acute myeloid leukemia. This CDR3 reads CASSRDNSGANALTF. Written as DNA, the CDR3 is TGTGCCAGCAGCCGTGACAACTCTGGGGCCAACGCCCTGACTTTC. The full variable domain, with the rest looked up from reference TRBV5-5 and TRBJ2-6, is DAGVTQSPTHLIKTRGQQVTLRCSPISGHKSVSWYQQVLGQGPQFIFQYYEKEERGRGNFPDRFSARQFPNYSSELNVNALLLGDSALYLCASSRDNSGANALTFGAGSRLTVL.